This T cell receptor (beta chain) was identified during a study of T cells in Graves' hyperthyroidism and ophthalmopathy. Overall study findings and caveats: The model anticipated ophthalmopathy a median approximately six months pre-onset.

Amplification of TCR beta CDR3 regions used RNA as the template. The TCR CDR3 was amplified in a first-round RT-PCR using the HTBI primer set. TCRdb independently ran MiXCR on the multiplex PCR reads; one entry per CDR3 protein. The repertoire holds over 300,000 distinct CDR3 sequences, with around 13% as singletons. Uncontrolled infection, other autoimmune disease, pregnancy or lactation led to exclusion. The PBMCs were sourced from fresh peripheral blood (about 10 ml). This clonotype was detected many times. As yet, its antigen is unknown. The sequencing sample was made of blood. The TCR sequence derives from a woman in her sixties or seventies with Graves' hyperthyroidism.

The CDR3 DNA sequence: TGTGCCATCAGTAGCGGGAGTGGAGAGACCCAGTACTTC. This sequence encodes CAISSGSGETQYF. The V and J genes are TRBV10-3 and TRBJ2-5; 8 bases map to TRBD2. The CDR3 spans 13 residues. V lost 5 bases, J lost 4 bases, and 3 bases stayed unmatched. The germline CDR1 and CDR2 sequences are ENHRY and SYGVKD.